This T cell receptor (beta chain) comes out of a study of T-cell memory formation after mild COVID-19 listed by TCRdb under 2021. The study in broad terms: TCR sequence clusters from the two donors were found to be largely donor specific. T-cell clones expanding and contracting after mild COVID-19 in a couple of donors were tracked by longitudinal TCRalpha and TCRbeta repertoire sequencing. Two young, previously healthy adult volunteers, one female and one male, were included in the cohort.

Ficoll-Paque density gradient centrifugation was the method used to isolate PBMCs. CDR1 and CDR2 are drawn from the germline V gene: WSHSY, SAAADI. The trim is 2 bases for V and 10 bases for J, with a gap of 9 bases between the germline ends. The CDR3 covers 12 residues, taking in both the cysteine and the phenylalanine. CDR3 DNA only is kept here, 36 bases in frame from base 1. What the research found in general, with its limitations: The second-wave clones that peaked on day 37 were not confirmed to be SARS-CoV-2 specific. Clones that contracted from day 15 to 85 showed balanced CD4/CD8 phenotypes, whereas a second wave of clones that expanded from day 15 to 37 leaned towards CD4+. The study included only a couple of mild cases, and larger cohorts that include severe cases with pre-infection samples were judged to be necessary. Some responding clones were found in pre-infection memory, which suggests that pre-existing cross-reactive memory T cells took part in the SARS-CoV-2 response. Contracting CD4+ clones were located mainly in the CM and EM memory subsets, whereas CD8+ clones were found to be enriched in EMRA.

This clonotype has a count of ten or more. Its cognate antigen has yet to be identified. No base-level quality is on record; no much larger clone is a single base apart. TCRdb lists the instrument as Illumina NovaSeq 6000. TCRalpha and TCRbeta cDNA libraries were built by 5'RACE with constant-segment primers, adding sample barcodes and unique molecular identifiers. RNA was extracted from every sample with Trizol reagent. Library amplification was performed in two PCR steps, and a second sample barcode and Illumina TruSeq adapters were introduced in the second step. Sequencing of the libraries was done on an Illumina NovaSeq, producing 2 x 150 bp paired-end reads. For the original study's pipeline: With migec v1.2.7, reads were demultiplexed and then collapsed into UMI-guided consensus sequences. With mixcr v2.1.11, UMI consensuses were aligned to TRA and TRB V and J templates and assembled into clonotypes. Clonotypes were classified as expanded or contracted when called significant by both edgeR and NoisET, with noise models trained on biological replicates. For edgeR calls, the thresholds were a false discovery rate-adjusted p below 0.01 and a log2 fold-change of 1. As an exploratory analysis of dynamics, max-normalized trajectories of the 1000 most abundant clonotypes were examined by PCA with hierarchical clustering. The CD4 or CD8 phenotype of responding clones was assigned using the separately sequenced CD4+ and CD8+ repertoires. TCRdb took the public reads, trimmed them with fastp at Q25, ran MiXCR for clone calling and kept in-frame beta chains. All rows with the same CDR3 protein become a single entry with the most common DNA and genes. TCRdb's processing, not the authors' own work, is the source of the V and J calls. This sample holds 150,000 to 200,000 distinct CDR3 sequences; roughly 28% were observed only once. The ten most abundant clones make up 9.5% to 15% of the sample.

What was sequenced was PBMCs or a T cell subset sorted from them (not recorded which). The TCR comes from an adult woman who had mild COVID-19 (a few samples of this study predate the infection). The sample titles of this study are shuffled in the database, so cell type and time point are left out; the donor was told from shared clones. The rearranged segments are TRBV10-2 and TRBJ2-1; confidence is insufficient to name the D gene. The DNA sequence is as follows: TGCGCCAGCAGTGAGACGGCTTCCGAGCAGTTCTTC. Its translation reads: CASSETASEQFF.